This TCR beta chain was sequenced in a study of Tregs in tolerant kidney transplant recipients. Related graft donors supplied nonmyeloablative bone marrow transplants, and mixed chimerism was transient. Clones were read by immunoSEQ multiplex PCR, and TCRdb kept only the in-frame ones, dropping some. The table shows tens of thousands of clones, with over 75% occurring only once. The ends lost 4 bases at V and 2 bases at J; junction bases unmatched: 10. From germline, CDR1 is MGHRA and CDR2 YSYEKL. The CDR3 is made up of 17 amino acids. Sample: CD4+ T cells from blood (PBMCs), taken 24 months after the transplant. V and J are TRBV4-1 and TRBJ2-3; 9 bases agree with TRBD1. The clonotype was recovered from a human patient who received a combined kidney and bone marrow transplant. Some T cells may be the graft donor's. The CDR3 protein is CASSRVGTGSPTDTQYF. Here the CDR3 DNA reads TGCGCCAGCAGCCGCGTCGGGACAGGGTCCCCCACAGATACGCAGTATTTT.